This is a list of T cell receptor beta chains from one sample in a study of control samples from healthy donors and cancer patients. Here immunoSEQ multiplex PCR was the method, and the copy in TCRdb shows in-frame clones only, minus some. The sample carries about 150,000 clones, roughly 92% recorded once. Sequencing used blood. The receptors shown here come from a man aged 45-60 years in good health. The CDR3 runs from the conserved cysteine through the conserved F or W. Fields, in order: CDR3 length, J gene, V gene, D gene, CDR3 DNA, CDR3 protein. D genes are given only for firm matches.

cdr3_length: 14
j_call: TRBJ1-5
v_call: TRBV27
d_call: NA
cdr3_nt: TGTGCCAGCAGTTTATGGCCGGGTAATCAGCCCCAGCATTTT
cdr3_aa: CASSLWPGNQPQHF

cdr3_length: 13
j_call: TRBJ2-7
v_call: TRBV29-1
d_call: NA
cdr3_nt: TGCAGCGTTGATATAGGAGGCAACTACGAGCAGTACTTC
cdr3_aa: CSVDIGGNYEQYF

cdr3_length: 13
j_call: TRBJ1-6
v_call: TRBV29-1
d_call: NA
cdr3_nt: TGCAGCGCCCGGACAGATGGGGGTTCACCCCTCCACTTT
cdr3_aa: CSARTDGGSPLHF

cdr3_length: 15
j_call: TRBJ1-4
v_call: TRBV7-3
d_call: TRBD1
cdr3_nt: TGTGCCAGCAGCTTAAGAGACAGGGGATCCGAAAAACTGTTTTTT
cdr3_aa: CASSLRDRGSEKLFF

cdr3_length: 13
j_call: TRBJ2-7
v_call: TRBV3-1/TRBV3-2
d_call: NA
cdr3_nt: TGTGCCAGCAGCCAAGACCTAAGAGACCGGAAGTACTTC
cdr3_aa: CASSQDLRDRKYF

cdr3_length: 15
j_call: TRBJ1-3
v_call: TRBV19
d_call: NA
cdr3_nt: TGTGCCAGTAGCTCGTACAGAAGGCCAGGAGACACCATATATTTT
cdr3_aa: CASSSYRRPGDTIYF

cdr3_length: 14
j_call: TRBJ2-1
v_call: TRBV27
d_call: TRBD2
cdr3_nt: TGTGCCAGCAGTTTGCTAGCGGGGTCCAATGAGCAGTTCTTC
cdr3_aa: CASSLLAGSNEQFF

cdr3_length: 14
j_call: TRBJ1-2
v_call: TRBV28
d_call: TRBD1
cdr3_nt: TGTGCCAGCAGTTGGGGACAGGGGGCAGGTGGCTACACCTTC
cdr3_aa: CASSWGQGAGGYTF

cdr3_length: 14
j_call: TRBJ2-3
v_call: TRBV29-1
d_call: TRBD1
cdr3_nt: TGCAGCGTCCTCGACAGGGGGTTGGCAGATACGCAGTATTTT
cdr3_aa: CSVLDRGLADTQYF

cdr3_length: 14
j_call: TRBJ2-7
v_call: TRBV6-5
d_call: NA
cdr3_nt: TGTGCCAGCAGTACCTCCGGGACAAGATACGAGCAGTACTTC
cdr3_aa: CASSTSGTRYEQYF

cdr3_length: 14
j_call: TRBJ2-3
v_call: TRBV7-9
d_call: TRBD2
cdr3_nt: TGTGCCAGCAGCCGGACTAGCGGGACAGATACGCAGTATTTT
cdr3_aa: CASSRTSGTDTQYF

cdr3_length: 14
j_call: TRBJ2-2
v_call: TRBV19
d_call: NA
cdr3_nt: TGTGCCAGTAGGATCTTGGGGGGCACCGGGGAGCTGTTTTTT
cdr3_aa: CASRILGGTGELFF

cdr3_length: 14
j_call: TRBJ2-7
v_call: TRBV6-5
d_call: NA
cdr3_nt: TGTGCCAGCAGTTATACAGGCGGGTACTACGAGCAGTACTTC
cdr3_aa: CASSYTGGYYEQYF

cdr3_length: 12
j_call: TRBJ1-2
v_call: TRBV28
d_call: NA
cdr3_nt: TGTGCCAGCCGGACCGCGAACTATGGCTACACCTTC
cdr3_aa: CASRTANYGYTF

cdr3_length: 13
j_call: TRBJ2-3
v_call: TRBV14
d_call: NA
cdr3_nt: TGTGCCAGCAGCCAAGATCTGGTCGATACGCAGTATTTT
cdr3_aa: CASSQDLVDTQYF

cdr3_length: 14
j_call: TRBJ1-2
v_call: TRBV4-1
d_call: NA
cdr3_nt: TGCGCCAGCAGCCAATATACAGCGTTCTATGGCTACACCTTC
cdr3_aa: CASSQYTAFYGYTF

cdr3_length: 19
j_call: TRBJ2-3
v_call: TRBV24-1
d_call: TRBD2
cdr3_nt: TGTGCCACCAGTGACCAACTAGCGGGGAGTGGAAGGGAAACAGATACGCAGTATTTT
cdr3_aa: CATSDQLAGSGRETDTQYF

cdr3_length: 14
j_call: TRBJ2-5
v_call: TRBV15
d_call: NA
cdr3_nt: TGTGCCACCAGCACCCGGGGCGGAGGAGAGACCCAGTACTTC
cdr3_aa: CATSTRGGGETQYF

cdr3_length: 14
j_call: TRBJ2-3
v_call: TRBV14
d_call: NA
cdr3_nt: TGTGCCAGCAGCCCCAGGGGTCGCACAGATACGCAGTATTTT
cdr3_aa: CASSPRGRTDTQYF